The clone carrying this T cell receptor (beta chain) occurred many times. RNA transcripts provided the source from which TCR beta CDR3 regions were amplified. A first-round RT-PCR of the TCR CDR3 used the HTBI primer set. TCRdb called the multiplex PCR reads again in MiXCR, with one record for every CDR3 protein. The repertoire has under 450,000 distinct CDR3 sequences, 15% to 18% of them found once; the top ten carry 7.5% to 9%. The record originates from a study of T cells in Graves' hyperthyroidism and ophthalmopathy. This CDR3 region has 14 residues. Germline V gives CDR1 MDHEN, CDR2 SYDVKM. Trimming stripped 2 bases from V and 3 bases from J, with 11 bases between. Subjects aged 18 to 65 presented with newly diagnosed hyperthyroidism of less than 2 months' duration.

V is TRBV28 and J is TRBJ2-7; a weak D match, TRBD1 (6 bases). Sequences were obtained from blood. This TCR was sampled from a woman aged 18-29 years with Graves' hyperthyroidism. The CDR3 coding sequence is TGTGCCAGCAGTTTAGGGGACACCTACTACGAGCAGTACTTC. This gives the protein CASSLGDTYYEQYF.